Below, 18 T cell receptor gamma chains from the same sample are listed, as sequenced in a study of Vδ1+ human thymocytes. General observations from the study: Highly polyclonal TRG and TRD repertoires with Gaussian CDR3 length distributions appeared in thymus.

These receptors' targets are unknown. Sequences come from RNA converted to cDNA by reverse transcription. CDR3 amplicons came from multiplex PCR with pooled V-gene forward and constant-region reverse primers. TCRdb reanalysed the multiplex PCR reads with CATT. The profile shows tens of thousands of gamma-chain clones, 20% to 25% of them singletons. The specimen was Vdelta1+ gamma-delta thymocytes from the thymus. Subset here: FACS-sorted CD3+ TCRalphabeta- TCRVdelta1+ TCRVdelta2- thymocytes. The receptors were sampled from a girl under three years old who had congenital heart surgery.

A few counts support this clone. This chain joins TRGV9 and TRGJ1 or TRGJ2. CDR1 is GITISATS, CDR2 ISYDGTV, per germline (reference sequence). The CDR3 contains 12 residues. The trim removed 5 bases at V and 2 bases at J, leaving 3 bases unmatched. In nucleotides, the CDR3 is TGTGCCTTGTGGGGAGATTATTATAAGAAACTCTTT. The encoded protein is CALWGDYYKKLF.

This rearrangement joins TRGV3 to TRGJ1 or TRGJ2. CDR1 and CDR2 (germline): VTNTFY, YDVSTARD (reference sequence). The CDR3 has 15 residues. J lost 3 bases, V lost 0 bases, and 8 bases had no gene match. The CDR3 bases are TGTGCCACCTGGGACAGGCGTCTGATTTATTATAAGAAACTCTTT. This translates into CATWDRRLIYYKKLF.

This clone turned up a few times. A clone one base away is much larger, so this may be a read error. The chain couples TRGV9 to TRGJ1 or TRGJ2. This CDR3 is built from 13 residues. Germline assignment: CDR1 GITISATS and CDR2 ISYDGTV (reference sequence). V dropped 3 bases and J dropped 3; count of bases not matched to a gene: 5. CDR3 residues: CALWELIYYKKLF. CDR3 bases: TGTGCCTTGTGGGAGTTGATTTATTATAAGAAACTCTTT.

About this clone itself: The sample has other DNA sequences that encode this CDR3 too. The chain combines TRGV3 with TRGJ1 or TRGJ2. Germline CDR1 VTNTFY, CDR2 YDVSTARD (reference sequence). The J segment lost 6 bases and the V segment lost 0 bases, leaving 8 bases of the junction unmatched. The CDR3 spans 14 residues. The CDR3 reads CATWDRPWGYKKLF. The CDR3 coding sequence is TGTGCCACCTGGGACAGGCCGTGGGGTTATAAGAAACTCTTT.

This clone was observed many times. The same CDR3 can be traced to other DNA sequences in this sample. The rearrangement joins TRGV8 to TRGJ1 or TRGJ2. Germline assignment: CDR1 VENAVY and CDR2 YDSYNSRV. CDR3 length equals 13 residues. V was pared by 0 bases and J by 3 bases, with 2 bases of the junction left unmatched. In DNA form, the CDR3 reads TGTGCCACCTGGGATAGGTGTTATTATAAGAAACTCTTT. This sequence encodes CATWDRCYYKKLF.

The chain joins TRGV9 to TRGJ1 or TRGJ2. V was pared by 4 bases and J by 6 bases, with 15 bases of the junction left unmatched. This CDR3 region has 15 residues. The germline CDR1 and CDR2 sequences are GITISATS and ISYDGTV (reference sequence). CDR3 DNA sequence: TGTGCCTTGTGGGAACCTCGATGGGTAGGTTATAAGAAACTCTTT. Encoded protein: CALWEPRWVGYKKLF.

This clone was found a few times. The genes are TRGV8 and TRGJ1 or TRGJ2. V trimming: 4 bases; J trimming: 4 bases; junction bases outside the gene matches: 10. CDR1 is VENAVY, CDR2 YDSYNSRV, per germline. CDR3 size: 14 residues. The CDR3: CATWDPTPYYKKLF. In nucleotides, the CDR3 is TGTGCCACCTGGGACCCAACCCCGTATTATAAGAAACTCTTT.

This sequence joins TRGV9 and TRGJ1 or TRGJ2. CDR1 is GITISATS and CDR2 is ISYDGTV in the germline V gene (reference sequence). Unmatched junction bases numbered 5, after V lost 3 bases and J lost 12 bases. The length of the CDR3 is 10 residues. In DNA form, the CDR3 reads TGTGCCTTGTGGGAGTTTTGGAAACTCTTT. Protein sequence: CALWEFWKLF.

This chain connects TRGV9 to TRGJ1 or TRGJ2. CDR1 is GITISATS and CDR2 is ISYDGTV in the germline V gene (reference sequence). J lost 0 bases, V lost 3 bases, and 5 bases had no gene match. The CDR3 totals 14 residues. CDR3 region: CALWEHSNYYKKLF. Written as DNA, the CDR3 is TGTGCCTTGTGGGAGCATTCGAATTATTATAAGAAACTCTTT.

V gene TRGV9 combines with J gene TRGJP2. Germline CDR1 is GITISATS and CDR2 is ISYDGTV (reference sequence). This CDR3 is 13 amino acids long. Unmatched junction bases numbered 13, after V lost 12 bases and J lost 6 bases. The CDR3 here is CATWDTCDWIKTF. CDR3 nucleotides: TGTGCCACCTGGGATACGTGTGATTGGATCAAGACGTTT.

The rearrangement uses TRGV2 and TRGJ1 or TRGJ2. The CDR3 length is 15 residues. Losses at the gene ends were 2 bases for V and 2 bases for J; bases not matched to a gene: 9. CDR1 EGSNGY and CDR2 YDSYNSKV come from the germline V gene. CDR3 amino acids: CATWDDHFYYYKKLF. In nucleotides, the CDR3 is TGTGCCACCTGGGACGACCACTTCTATTATTATAAGAAACTCTTT.

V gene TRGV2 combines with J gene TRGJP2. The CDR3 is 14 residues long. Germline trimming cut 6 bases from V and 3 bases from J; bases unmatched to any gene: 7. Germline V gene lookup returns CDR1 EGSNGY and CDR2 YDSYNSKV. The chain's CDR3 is CATWNLRSDWIKTF. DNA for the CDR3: TGTGCCACCTGGAACCTTCGTAGTGATTGGATCAAGACGTTT.

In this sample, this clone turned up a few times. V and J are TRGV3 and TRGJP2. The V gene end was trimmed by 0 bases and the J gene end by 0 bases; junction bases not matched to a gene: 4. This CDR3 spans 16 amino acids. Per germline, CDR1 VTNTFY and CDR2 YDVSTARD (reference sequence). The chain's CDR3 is CATWDRLHSSDWIKTF. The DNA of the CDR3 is TGTGCCACCTGGGACAGGCTTCATAGTAGTGATTGGATCAAGACGTTT.

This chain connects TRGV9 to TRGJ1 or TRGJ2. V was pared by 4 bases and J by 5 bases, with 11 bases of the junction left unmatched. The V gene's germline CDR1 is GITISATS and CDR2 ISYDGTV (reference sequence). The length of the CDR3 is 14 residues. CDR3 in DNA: TGTGCCTTGTGGGACGGCACATTGGATTATAAGAAACTCTTT. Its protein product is CALWDGTLDYKKLF.

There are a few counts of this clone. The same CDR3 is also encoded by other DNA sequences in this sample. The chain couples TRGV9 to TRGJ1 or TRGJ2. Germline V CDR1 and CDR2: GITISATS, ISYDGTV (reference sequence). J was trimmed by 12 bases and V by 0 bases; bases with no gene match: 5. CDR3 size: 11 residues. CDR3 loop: CALWEVPLKLF. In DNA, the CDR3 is TGTGCCTTGTGGGAGGTGCCCTTGAAACTCTTT.

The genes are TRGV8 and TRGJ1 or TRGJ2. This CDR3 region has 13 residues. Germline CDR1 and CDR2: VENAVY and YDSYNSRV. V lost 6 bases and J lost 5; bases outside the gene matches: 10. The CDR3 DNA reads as TGTGCCACCTGGCTCCCATGGAATTATAAGAAACTCTTT. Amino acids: CATWLPWNYKKLF.

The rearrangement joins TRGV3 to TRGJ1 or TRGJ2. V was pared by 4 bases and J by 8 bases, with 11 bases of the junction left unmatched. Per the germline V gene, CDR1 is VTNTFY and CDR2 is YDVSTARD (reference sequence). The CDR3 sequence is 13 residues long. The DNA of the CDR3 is TGTGCCACCTGGGATTACACGCCCAATAAGAAACTCTTT. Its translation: CATWDYTPNKKLF.

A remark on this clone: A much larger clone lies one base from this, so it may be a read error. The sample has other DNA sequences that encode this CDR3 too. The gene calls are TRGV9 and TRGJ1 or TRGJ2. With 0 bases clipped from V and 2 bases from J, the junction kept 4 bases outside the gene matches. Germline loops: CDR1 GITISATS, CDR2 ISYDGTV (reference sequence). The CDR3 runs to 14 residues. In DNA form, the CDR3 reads TGTGCCTTGTGGGAGGTGAAGTATTATTATAAGAAACTCTTT. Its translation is CALWEVKYYYKKLF.